This TCR beta chain was observed in a study of CD8 T cells in ankylosing spondylitis. CDR1 is SGHRS and CDR2 is YFSETQ in the germline V gene. The V and J ends lost 4 bases and 1 base respectively, with 23 bases between them. The CDR3 contains 18 residues. Overall study findings and caveats: Within peripheral blood, clones linked to disease were CD8+ and relatively rare. Significantly higher representation of disease-linked clones was reported for matched ankylosing spondylitis synovial fluid.

This clonotype was seen repeatedly, ten times or more. The antigen remains unidentified. TCRdb called the 5' RACE reads again in MiXCR, with one record for every CDR3 protein. The repertoire has about 200,000 distinct CDR3 sequences, around 24% of them found once; the top ten carry more than 6.5%. The sequence came from a male donor with ankylosing spondylitis or in good health (not recorded which). The sequenced sample consisted of blood, either unsorted or a sorted T cell fraction (not recorded which). The V and J genes are TRBV5-1 and TRBJ1-1, with D maybe TRBD1 (5 bases). CDR3 amino acids: CASSDVPPDTQGNTEAFF. DNA for the CDR3: TGCGCCAGCAGCGATGTTCCCCCCGACACCCAGGGGAACACTGAAGCTTTCTTT. Based on the CDR3 plus reference TRBV5-1 and TRBJ1-1, the full variable domain is KAGVTQTPRYLIKTRGQQVTLSCSPISGHRSVSWYQQTPGQGLQFLFEYFSETQRNKGNFPGRFSGRQFSNSRSEMNVSTLELGDSALYLCASSDVPPDTQGNTEAFFGQGTRLTVV.